These 31 T cell receptor beta chains were sequenced from one sample in a study of cytomegalovirus exposure and HLA in healthy donors. PCR amplification relied on 60 Vbeta primers (plus 13 Jbeta primers). The method was immunoSEQ multiplex PCR; TCRdb's version includes in-frame clones alone and lacks a portion of them. Among approximately 76,000 clones listed, roughly 73% were seen once. Sample: PBMCs. These TCRs come from a woman aged 40 to 50 in good health and CMV-seropositive.

The chain recombines TRBV18 with TRBJ1-1; D is uncertain. V was trimmed by 1 base and J by 3 bases, leaving 12 bases between them. The CDR3 runs to 15 residues. The V gene's germline CDR1 is KGHSH and CDR2 LQKENI. DNA for the CDR3: TGTGCCAGCTCACCACGGCTAGGCTGGGACACTGAAGCTTTCTTT. This sequence encodes CASSPRLGWDTEAFF.

V is TRBV6-6 and J is TRBJ1-6; D possibly corresponds to TRBD1 (5 bases). From germline, CDR1 is MNHNY and CDR2 SVGAGI (reference sequence). This CDR3 has 12 residues. Trimming took 6 bases from V and 8 from J, leaving 8 bases between them. CDR3 coding DNA: TGTGCCAGCAGACCGACAGATTCACCCCTCCACTTT. The encoded protein is CASRPTDSPLHF.

The rearrangement uses TRBV2 and TRBJ2-5; 7 bases match TRBD2. This CDR3 contains 13 residues. V gave up 2 bases and J gave up 7 bases; unmatched junction bases: 4. Germline V gene sequence: CDR1 SNHLY, CDR2 FYNNEI. CDR3 region: CASSESGVGTQYF. The CDR3 region has the DNA TGTGCCAGCAGTGAAAGCGGGGTTGGGACCCAGTACTTC.

This clone showed up just once. CDR3 region: CASSPLSGDTDTQYF. CDR3 DNA: TGTGCCAGCTCACCCCTCAGCGGGGACACAGATACGCAGTATTTT. The chain links TRBV18 to TRBJ2-3; 7 nucleotides align to TRBD2. J gave up 2 bases and V 3 bases, and 5 bases lay outside the gene matches. Germline values: CDR1 KGHSH, CDR2 LQKENI. This CDR3 has 15 amino acids. Supplemented by reference TRBV18 and TRBJ2-3, the full variable domain reads NAGVMQNPRHLVRRRGQEARLRCSPMKGHSHVYWYRQLPEEGLKFMVYLQKENIIDESGMPKERFSAEFPKEGPSILRIQQVVRGDSAAYFCASSPLSGDTDTQYFGPGTRLTVL.

This clone was observed a few times. The chain carries TRBV15 and TRBJ1-4; D gene uncertain. This CDR3 spans 14 amino acids. Trimming removed 1 base from V and 5 bases from J, with 8 bases in between. Germline CDR1 reads LNHNV; CDR2 reads YYDKDF (reference sequence). CDR3 in DNA: TGTGCCACCAGCAGAGGGCGGGAAAATGAAAAACTGTTTTTT. It translates to CATSRGRENEKLFF.

This clone was seen just once. Written as DNA, the CDR3 is TGTGCCACCACAAACCCCGGGACAGGGATATTAACTAATGAAAAACTGTTTTTT. Translated: CATTNPGTGILTNEKLFF. This chain links TRBV19 with TRBJ1-4, with 9 bases matching TRBD1. V trimming: 10 bases; J trimming: 1 base; junction bases outside the gene matches: 16. This CDR3 has 18 residues. CDR1 and CDR2 (germline): LNHDA, SQIVND (reference sequence).

The gene calls are TRBV7-8 and TRBJ1-5, with a possible D match to TRBD1 (5 bases). Trimming pared 1 base from V and 6 bases from J, leaving 10 bases between. The CDR3 length is 14 residues. CDR1 is SGHVS and CDR2 is FQNEAQ in the germline V gene. CDR3 nucleotide sequence: TGTGCCAGCAGCTTAGGTGCAGGGTTTCAGCCCCAGCATTTT. This gives the protein CASSLGAGFQPQHF.

This CDR3 is CSATTGNGYTF. CDR3 bases: TGCAGTGCTACGACAGGGAATGGCTACACCTTC. The chain employs TRBV20-1 and TRBJ1-2; 7 nucleotides line up with TRBD1. CDR1 and CDR2 (germline): DFQATT, SNEGSKA (reference sequence). V was pared by 4 bases and J by 6 bases, with 2 bases of the junction left unmatched. The CDR3 loop spans 11 amino acids.

The J gene is TRBJ2-7, the V gene TRBV4-3; 8 nucleotides align to TRBD2. V shed 1 base, J shed 5 bases, and the junction held 7 bases outside the gene matches. Germline V gene sequence: CDR1 LGHNA, CDR2 YSLEER. The CDR3 is 15 residues long. DNA for the CDR3: TGCGCCAGCAGCCAAGGGATAGCGGGAAGGGACGAGCAGTACTTC. Translating gives CASSQGIAGRDEQYF.

The V and J genes are TRBV21-1 and TRBJ1-5; TRBD1 is the table's D call, not checked against the DNA. TRBV21-1 is termed a pseudogene. The CDR3 length is 16 residues. This CDR3 is CASSKNGTGTFQPQHF. CDR3 DNA: TGTGCCAGCAGCAAAAACGGGACAGGGACCTTTCAGCCCCAGCATTTT.

The chain is built from TRBV7-2 and TRBJ1-2; D is possibly TRBD1 (5 bases). The length of the CDR3 is 16 residues. Germline V gene sequence: CDR1 SGHTA, CDR2 FQGNSA. Trimming left V 4 bases short and J 10 bases short, with 25 bases between. The CDR3 is CASSSSSSGGVGVYTF. CDR3 bases: TGTGCCAGCAGCTCCTCGTCCAGCGGGGGGGTCGGTGTCTACACCTTC.

This clone has more than one count but fewer than ten. Here the CDR3 reads CASSPRTGPSSRGYTF. In nucleotides, the CDR3 is TGTGCCAGCAGCCCCCGAACAGGGCCCTCCTCAAGAGGCTACACCTTC. The J gene is TRBJ1-2, the V gene TRBV7-2; TRBD1 might be the D (6 bases). The CDR3 contains 16 residues. With 5 bases removed from V and 8 bases from J, the gap between germline ends came to 24 bases. Germline assignment: CDR1 SGHTA and CDR2 FQGNSA. The whole variable domain, filled in from reference TRBV7-2 and TRBJ1-2, reads GAGVSQSPSNKVTEKGKDVELRCDPISGHTALYWYRQSLGQGLEFLIYFQGNSAPDKSGLPSDRFSAERTGGSVSTLTIQRTQQEDSAVYLCASSPRTGPSSRGYTFGSGTRLTVV.

The chain is built from TRBV29-1 and TRBJ2-7; TRBD1 might be the D (5 bases). The length of the CDR3 is 13 residues. V gave up 2 bases and J gave up 0 bases, with 8 bases separating them. Germline CDR1 SQVTM, CDR2 ANQGSEA. CDR3 coding DNA: TGCAGCGTTGAACGGACATTCTCCTACGAGCAGTACTTC. It codes for CSVERTFSYEQYF.

The chain carries TRBV6-6 and TRBJ1-1; the D gene is possibly TRBD1 (5 bases). This CDR3 has 15 residues. Germline assignment: CDR1 MNHNY and CDR2 SVGAGI (reference sequence). Trimming left V 5 bases short and J 0 bases short, with 13 bases between. Here the CDR3 reads CASSTLGGMNTEAFF. In nucleotides, the CDR3 is TGTGCCAGCAGTACCCTCGGGGGAATGAACACTGAAGCTTTCTTT.

The chain recombines TRBV15 with TRBJ2-7, with 14 bases matching TRBD2. J gave up 7 bases and V 3 bases, and 8 bases lay outside the gene matches. There are 16 residues in the CDR3. Germline V gives CDR1 LNHNV, CDR2 YYDKDF (reference sequence). The CDR3 loop is CATSRGLAGAWGEQYF. The DNA of the CDR3 is TGTGCCACCAGCAGGGGACTAGCGGGAGCGTGGGGAGAGCAGTACTTC.

V usage is TRBV29-1 and J usage is TRBJ1-4; 9 nucleotides match TRBD1. CDR1 is SQVTM and CDR2 is ANQGSEA in the germline V gene. CDR3 length: 14 amino acids. J was trimmed by 12 bases and V by 4 bases; bases with no gene match: 12. The chain's CDR3 is CSVVAGTGLMELFF. The CDR3 DNA follows: TGCAGCGTTGTGGCCGGGACAGGGTTAATGGAACTGTTTTTT. The whole variable domain, remainder taken from reference TRBV29-1 and TRBJ1-4, is SAVISQKPSRDICQRGTSLTIQCQVDSQVTMMFWYRQQPGQSLTLIATANQGSEATYESGFVIDKFPISRPNLTFSTLTVSNMSPEDSSIYLCSVVAGTGLMELFFGSGTQLSVL.

The V call is TRBV27, the J call TRBJ1-2, with D possibly TRBD1 on 5 matching bases. V was clipped by 6 bases and J by 3 bases, with 17 bases between them. CDR1 and CDR2 from the germline V gene are MNHEY and SMNVEV (reference sequence). The CDR3 extends over 15 amino acids. DNA for the CDR3: TGTGCCAGCAGCCTTTCGAGGAGGGGAGACTATGGCTACACCTTC. Its translation is CASSLSRRGDYGYTF.

The J gene is TRBJ2-7, the V gene TRBV28; 11 bases map to TRBD2. The CDR3 is 16 amino acids. V shed 2 bases, J shed 4 bases, and the junction held 7 bases outside the gene matches. Germline values: CDR1 MDHEN, CDR2 SYDVKM. In nucleotides, the CDR3 is TGTGCCAGCAGTTTAGTTCTAGCGGGAGGATTATACGAGCAGTACTTC. Translating gives CASSLVLAGGLYEQYF. Full variable domain (rest looked up from reference TRBV28 and TRBJ2-7): DVKVTQSSRYLVKRTGEKVFLECVQDMDHENMFWYRQDPGLGLRLIYFSYDVKMKEKGDIPEGYSVSREKKERFSLILESASTNQTSMYLCASSLVLAGGLYEQYFGPGTRLTVT.

The chain employs TRBV11-3 and TRBJ2-1; D not certain. CDR1 and CDR2 from the germline V gene are SGHNT and YENEEA. CDR3 length: 13 residues. V lost 3 bases and J lost 0, with 3 bases in between. CDR3 DNA: TGTGCCAGCAGCTTGAGCTCCTACAATGAGCAGTTCTTC. Translated: CASSLSSYNEQFF. Filled out from reference TRBV11-3 and TRBJ2-1, the complete variable domain reads EAGVVQSPRYKIIEKKQPVAFWCNPISGHNTLYWYLQNLGQGPELLIRYENEEAVDDSQLPKDRFSAERLKGVDSTLKIQPAELGDSAVYLCASSLSSYNEQFFGPGTRLTVL.

V and J are TRBV5-8 and TRBJ1-5, with a tentative D call TRBD1 (5 bases). Germline CDR1 reads SGHTS; CDR2 reads YDEGEE. Trimming cost V 3 bases and J 1 base, with 11 bases left between them. The CDR3 sequence is 15 residues long. CDR3 coding DNA: TGTGCCAGCAGCTCCGGACAAGTAAGCAATCAGCCCCAGCATTTT. This codes for CASSSGQVSNQPQHF.

The rearrangement joins TRBV6-5 to TRBJ2-1; TRBD2 agrees at 10 bases. The CDR3 runs to 15 residues. The junction had 7 bases not matched to a gene; V was cut back by 4 bases and J by 7 bases. Germline V gene sequence: CDR1 MNHEY, CDR2 SVGAGI. In DNA, the CDR3 is TGTGCCAGCAGTTTCGTAGCGGGAGGAGGGAATGAGCAGTTCTTC. Protein sequence: CASSFVAGGGNEQFF.

The chain joins TRBV5-1 to TRBJ2-4; 10 nucleotides agree with TRBD2. From germline, CDR1 is SGHRS and CDR2 YFSETQ. V dropped 4 bases and J dropped 1; count of bases not matched to a gene: 11. The CDR3 is 18 residues long. The chain's CDR3 is CASSRGAGGPMAKNIQYF. The DNA of the CDR3 is TGCGCCAGCAGCCGGGGAGCGGGAGGGCCCATGGCCAAAAACATTCAGTACTTC.

This clone was observed a handful of times. V usage is TRBV11-2 and J usage is TRBJ1-1; weak D call: TRBD1 (5 bases). CDR3 length equals 17 residues. Per germline, CDR1 SGHAT and CDR2 FQNNGV. Trimming left V 2 bases short and J 0 bases short, with 16 bases between. The CDR3 DNA is TGTGCCAGCAGCTTATCACCACCCACAGGAATGAACACTGAAGCTTTCTTT. This sequence encodes CASSLSPPTGMNTEAFF.

J is TRBJ1-2 and V is TRBV6-1; no firm D call. This CDR3 comprises 12 residues. V was trimmed by 5 bases and J by 4 bases, leaving 8 bases between them. CDR1 and CDR2 from the germline V gene are MNHNS and SASEGT. The CDR3 loop is CASSPGGYGYTF. CDR3 DNA: TGTGCCAGCAGTCCGGGAGGCTATGGCTACACCTTC.

The V gene is TRBV7-2, the J gene TRBJ2-5, with 10 bases aligning to TRBD1. Germline loops: CDR1 SGHTA, CDR2 FQGNSA. V lost 4 bases and J lost 3; bases outside the gene matches: 11. This CDR3 is 17 amino acids long. In DNA form, the CDR3 reads TGTGCCAGCAGCTACCGGGTGGTCGGGACAGGGGAAGAGACCCAGTACTTC. Translating gives CASSYRVVGTGEETQYF.

This chain joins TRBV5-4 and TRBJ2-2; 9 nucleotides line up with TRBD2. In germline, CDR1 is SGHNT, CDR2 YYREEE (reference sequence). This CDR3 has 16 residues. The trim removed 2 bases at V and 0 bases at J, leaving 2 bases unmatched. CDR3 region: CASSLASGANTGELFF. As DNA, the CDR3 is TGTGCCAGCAGCTTAGCTAGCGGGGCGAACACCGGGGAGCTGTTTTTT.

This rearrangement joins TRBV5-1 to TRBJ1-1; tentatively, D is TRBD1 (5 bases). Germline lookup yields CDR1 SGHRS and CDR2 YFSETQ. There are 15 residues in the CDR3. The V end lost 0 bases, the J end lost 1 base, and 10 bases lay between the germline ends. The CDR3 here is CASSLVPGQNTEAFF. CDR3 nucleotide sequence: TGCGCCAGCAGCTTGGTCCCAGGACAGAACACTGAAGCTTTCTTT.

This clone was detected only once. This chain uses TRBV14 with TRBJ2-7, with D maybe TRBD1 (5 bases). From germline, CDR1 is SGHDN and CDR2 FVKESK. The CDR3 is made up of 16 amino acids. The V and J ends lost 4 bases and 0 bases respectively, with 16 bases between them. CDR3 coding DNA: TGTGCCAGCAGCCGTACAGGTAAAATGAGCTCCTACGAGCAGTACTTC. Translation gives CASSRTGKMSSYEQYF.

The chain uses TRBV7-2 and TRBJ2-2; the match to TRBD2 covers 16 bases. Germline V CDR1 and CDR2: SGHTA, FQGNSA. J was trimmed by 11 bases and V by 4 bases; bases with no gene match: 10. This CDR3 is built from 17 residues. The CDR3 is CASSSPGLAGGRRELFF. The CDR3 region has the DNA TGTGCCAGCAGCTCCCCGGGACTAGCGGGAGGGCGAAGAGAGCTGTTTTTT.

The genes are TRBV7-3 and TRBJ1-3; D perhaps matches TRBD1 (5 bases). The V and J ends lost 0 bases and 3 bases respectively, with 9 bases between them. The CDR3 sequence is 15 residues long. Germline CDR1 reads SGHTA; CDR2 reads FQGTGA. The CDR3 sequence: CASSLTGASGNTIYF. In DNA form, the CDR3 reads TGTGCCAGCAGCTTAACTGGGGCCAGTGGAAACACCATATATTTT.

This chain uses TRBV13 with TRBJ2-1; TRBD2 matches at 13 bases. V lost 5 bases to trimming and J lost 8 bases; unmatched junction nucleotides: 6. The germline V gene encodes CDR1 PRHDT and CDR2 FYEKMQ (reference sequence). The CDR3 runs to 15 residues. CDR3 bases: TGTGCCAGCAGCCAACTAGCGGGAGGGCCCGATGAGCAGTTCTTC. This gives the protein CASSQLAGGPDEQFF. Filled out from reference TRBV13 and TRBJ2-1, the complete variable domain reads AAGVIQSPRHLIKEKRETATLKCYPIPRHDTVYWYQQGPGQDPQFLISFYEKMQSDKGSIPDRFSAQQFSDYHSELNMSSLELGDSALYFCASSQLAGGPDEQFFGPGTRLTVL.